The present T cell receptor (beta chain) was sequenced within a study of T-cell reconstitution after alpha-beta-depleted transplantation in children. Sample share makes this clonotype medium-sized (0.01 to 0.1%). Molecular barcoding with unique molecular identifiers was used for the TCRbeta library. TCRdb processed the PCR reads anew with MiXCR; each CDR3 protein has one entry. This table holds 7,300 or so distinct CDR3 sequences, around 16% found once. The junction had 6 bases not matched to a gene; V was cut back by 4 bases and J by 4 bases. Germline V gene data show CDR1 as SEHNR and CDR2 as FQNEAQ (reference sequence). This CDR3 contains 14 residues.

The chain carries TRBV7-9 and TRBJ1-2, with 7 bases fitting TRBD1. The clonotype comes from a boy younger than 10 with acute lymphoblastic leukemia, due to receive a stem cell transplant. The sequencing used PBMCs, collected before TCRalphabeta/CD19-depleted stem cell transplant. The CDR3 DNA follows: TGTGCCAGCAGCTCCGGGACAGCCCTCTATGGCTACACCTTC. This sequence encodes CASSSGTALYGYTF.